This T cell receptor (beta chain) was identified in a study of graft-versus-host responses after intestinal transplantation (dated by TCRdb to the early 2020s). Concerning the study at large: The transplants that recipients received were multivisceral, liver-intestinal, or isolated intestinal. Donor T cell macrochimerism was defined as a peak of at least 4% donor T cells among recipient peripheral blood mononuclear cells. To identify alloreactive clones, pre-transplant mixed lymphocyte reaction products were sequenced and then compared with unstimulated pre-transplant donor and recipient T cells. Every recipient was given anti-thymocyte globulin induction, then maintenance tacrolimus and steroids for roughly 3 years. Rather than going through the commercial service, samples from a few later patients were sequenced in-house on an Illumina MiSeq and processed with MiXCR. After intestinal transplantation, graft-versus-host and host-versus-graft alloreactive T cell clones were followed in the graft, circulation and bone marrow using bulk TCR-beta CDR3 sequencing. The cohort enrolled 20 to 25 intestinal transplant recipients including one retransplant, and 3 patients lacking pretransplant specimens were excluded. What the study reported, not specific to this receptor: Early after transplant, peak levels of circulating GvH clones were found to be associated with declines in HvG clones. In patients with donor T cell macrochimerism, the allografts had high GvH to HvG T cell clonal ratios. GvH clones were detected in recipient bone marrow, and some appeared earlier in ileal mucosa or blood, consistent with an intestinal mucosal origin. Conclusions were limited by the relatively low number and heterogeneity of intestinal transplant patients.

Receptor amplification or capture employed the immunoSEQ multiplex PCR assay. In most patients, genomic DNA was isolated using the Qiagen DNeasy Blood and Tissue Kit and sent frozen to Adaptive Biotechnologies for TCR sequencing. For most patients, genomic DNA was subjected to high-throughput TCR-beta CDR3 sequencing by Adaptive Biotechnologies. As for the authors' bioinformatics: Adaptive's ImmunoSEQ software was the source of the TCR sequencing data for 15 to 20 patients, while a few other patients were processed with MiXCR and VDJtools. CD4 versus CD8 sorting errors were corrected by removing sequences found in both subsets at a frequency ratio below 5:1. CDR3 nucleotide sequences shared by donor and recipient were removed because the origin of these sequences could not be assigned. To count as alloreactive, a clone needed at least 2-fold expansion over unstimulated cells and a minimum CFSE-low frequency of 0.002% (template counts) or 0.001% (read counts). Clones were considered mappable if detected in sequenced pre-transplant spleen, lymph node, or MLR CFSE-low populations of the donor or recipient. The cumulative frequency of alloreactive clones was calculated as a percentage of all sequences, weighted by copy number. In TCRdb, the immuneACCESS table is reduced to in-frame sequences with V and J assigned. These tables do not hold every clone; where another copy was compared, an unresolved V gene accounts for under half, and the others remain unexplained. That table gives V, J and clone size, and the DNA gave D and trimming. This sample has around 76,000 clones in its table, and about 94% of those were observed once. Around 0.53% of the sample is in the top ten clones.

Trimming costs V 0 bases and J 3 bases, and their ends lie 6 bases apart. According to the germline V gene (reference sequence), CDR1 reads MNHEY and CDR2 reads SMNVEV. Inclusive of the bounding cysteine and phenylalanine, the CDR3 is 13 residues long. The DNA shown is the 39-base CDR3, in frame from base 1. The time point label here, explained by the study, means: cells obtained before transplantation from donor or recipient. CD3+CD4+ and CD3+CD8+ populations were FACS-sorted from unstimulated pre-transplant donor and recipient cells taken from spleen or lymph nodes. Worth noting for this clone: Its antigen is currently not known. No much larger clone is present one base from it, and per-base qualities are unavailable.

The receptor's source is a human donor who received an intestinal transplant. The sequence joins TRBV27 to TRBJ2-7; matching of 5 bases hints at TRBD1 as the D gene. Sequences were derived from unstimulated CD8+ T cells sorted from spleen or lymph node cells, sampled before intestinal transplant. The DNA is as follows: TGTGCCAGCAGTTTATCTGACAGCTACGAGCAGTACTTC. This codes for CASSLSDSYEQYF.